This T cell receptor beta chain was recorded in a study of blood T cell repertoires in COVID-19. Study overall: In each case, the material was cDNA or gDNA derived from T cells, B-cell-depleted T cells, or PBMCs.

With 6 bases removed from V and 6 bases from J, the gap between germline ends came to 27 bases. Germline V gives CDR1 SNHLY, CDR2 FYNNEI. The CDR3 runs to 18 residues. The assay was immunoSEQ multiplex PCR, and TCRdb's table has in-frame clones only and misses some. Among some 90,000 clones listed, 85% to 95% were seen once. Material: peripheral blood. The sequence was collected from a woman between 50 and 59 years old in a cohort sampled during active COVID-19. This chain connects TRBV2 to TRBJ2-1, with D perhaps TRBD1 (8 bases). CDR3 DNA sequence: TGTGCCAGCAGGGCGAAGGAACCAACAGGGGGGGTAGCCAATGAGCAGTTCTTC. It specifies CASRAKEPTGGVANEQFF.